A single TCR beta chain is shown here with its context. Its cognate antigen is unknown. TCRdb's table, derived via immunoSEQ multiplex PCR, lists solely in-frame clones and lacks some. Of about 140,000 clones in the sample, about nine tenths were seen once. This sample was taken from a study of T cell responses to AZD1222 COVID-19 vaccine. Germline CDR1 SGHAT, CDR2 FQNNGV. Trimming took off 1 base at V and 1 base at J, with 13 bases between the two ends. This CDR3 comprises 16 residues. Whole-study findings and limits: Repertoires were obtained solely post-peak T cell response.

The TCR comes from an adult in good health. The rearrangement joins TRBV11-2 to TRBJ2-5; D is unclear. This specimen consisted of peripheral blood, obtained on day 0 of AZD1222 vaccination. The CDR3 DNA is TGTGCCAGCAGCTTAGGCACAACGCTTGGCCAAGAGACCCAGTACTTC. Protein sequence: CASSLGTTLGQETQYF.